One sample yielded the 32 T cell receptor beta chains listed below, sequenced in a study of blood T cell repertoires in COVID-19. Using immunoSEQ multiplex PCR, the repertoire was profiled, and TCRdb retains in-frame clones only, with some absent. Of a few hundred thousand clones listed, approximately 86% are singletons. The sequencing sample was made of PBMCs or T cells enriched from blood (not recorded which). The receptors here all came from a woman in her thirties or forties with acute COVID-19.

The chain links TRBV9 to TRBJ2-7; no reliable D call. Per germline, CDR1 SGDLS and CDR2 YYNGEE. The CDR3 has 16 residues. Trimming removed 2 bases from V and 0 bases from J, with 15 bases in between. This CDR3 is CASSVVGSVPSYEQYF. CDR3 DNA: TGTGCCAGCAGCGTGGTCGGAAGCGTCCCCTCCTACGAGCAGTACTTC.

This chain joins TRBV28 and TRBJ1-6, with a tentative D call TRBD1 (6 bases). The CDR3 extends over 16 amino acids. CDR1 is MDHEN and CDR2 is SYDVKM in the germline V gene. V lost 5 bases and J 9 bases, leaving 20 bases between the germline ends. The CDR3, as DNA: TGTGCCAGCAGTACGCCGCCCGGCGGGGGCGGTTCACCCCTCCACTTT. Translated: CASSTPPGGGGSPLHF. Based on the CDR3 plus reference TRBV28 and TRBJ1-6, the full variable domain is DVKVTQSSRYLVKRTGEKVFLECVQDMDHENMFWYRQDPGLGLRLIYFSYDVKMKEKGDIPEGYSVSREKKERFSLILESASTNQTSMYLCASSTPPGGGGSPLHFGNGTRLTVT.

There are a few counts of this clone. Different DNA sequences within this sample yield the same CDR3. The chain has TRBV5-1 and TRBJ2-1; tentative D call: TRBD2 (5 bases). Germline V CDR1 and CDR2: SGHRS, YFSETQ. The CDR3 length is 12 residues. Trimming removed 0 bases from V and 8 bases from J, with 6 bases in between. CDR3 sequence reads: CASSLVGDEQFF. In DNA form, the CDR3 reads TGCGCCAGCAGCTTGGTCGGGGATGAGCAGTTCTTC.

The chain has TRBV27 and TRBJ2-7; 7 nucleotides agree with TRBD2. This CDR3 comprises 14 residues. J gave up 6 bases and V 3 bases, and 8 bases lay outside the gene matches. Per germline, CDR1 MNHEY and CDR2 SMNVEV (reference sequence). The CDR3 sequence is CASSFSSSGGEQYF. The CDR3 DNA reads as TGTGCCAGCAGTTTTTCCTCTAGCGGCGGCGAGCAGTACTTC.

This chain connects TRBV27 to TRBJ1-2; tentative D call: TRBD1 (6 bases). This CDR3 is built from 13 residues. V lost 6 bases and J 2 bases, leaving 10 bases between the germline ends. Germline V gives CDR1 MNHEY, CDR2 SMNVEV (reference sequence). The CDR3 sequence is CASRRQENYGYTF. The CDR3 DNA reads as TGTGCCAGCAGGCGACAGGAGAACTATGGCTACACCTTC.

The chain has TRBV5-1 and TRBJ2-7; maybe TRBD2 (6 bases). This CDR3 spans 14 amino acids. The germline V gene has CDR1 SGHRS and CDR2 YFSETQ. Trimming took off 3 bases at V and 7 bases at J, with 17 bases between the two ends. The CDR3 is CASSSRGLLVEQYF. DNA of the CDR3: TGCGCCAGCAGCTCGAGGGGACTTCTCGTGGAGCAGTACTTC.

V is TRBV19 and J is TRBJ2-5; 7 bases line up with TRBD1. The V gene's germline CDR1 is LNHDA and CDR2 SQIVND (reference sequence). The CDR3 is 15 amino acids. The V segment lost 8 bases and the J segment 3 bases; nucleotides outside the gene matches: 12. The CDR3 protein is CASSSLGQGEETQYF. The CDR3 DNA is TGTGCCAGTTCCAGCTTGGGGCAGGGGGAAGAGACCCAGTACTTC.

In nucleotides, the CDR3 is TGCGCCAGCAGAACCGGGACTACCTCCTACGAGCAGTACTTC. Translation: CASRTGTTSYEQYF. This chain connects TRBV5-1 to TRBJ2-7; 7 nucleotides align to TRBD2. The J segment lost 0 bases and the V segment lost 5 bases, leaving 5 bases of the junction unmatched. The CDR3 contains 14 residues. CDR1 and CDR2 from the germline V gene are SGHRS and YFSETQ.

This clone was counted between two and nine times. The chain joins TRBV19 to TRBJ1-5; 8 bases agree with TRBD1. Germline-derived CDR1 and CDR2 are LNHDA and SQIVND (reference sequence). The CDR3 runs to 16 residues. The V segment lost 7 bases and the J segment 5 bases; nucleotides outside the gene matches: 13. CDR3 coding DNA: TGTGCCAGTATAGCCTCCGACAGGGGACCCTATCAGCCCCAGCATTTT. Amino acids: CASIASDRGPYQPQHF.

This clone has a single count. One junction end disagrees with the germline gene, perhaps due to a read error. V and J are TRBV7-6 and TRBJ2-3; D might be TRBD2 (5 bases). Per the germline V gene, CDR1 is SGHVS and CDR2 is FNYEAQ. The length of the CDR3 is 15 residues. The CDR3 DNA is TGTGCCAGCAGATTAGGTGGCGGGCAGGCAGATACGCAGTATTTT. Encoded protein: CASRLGGGQADTQYF.

This clone was observed a single time. The genes are TRBV12-3 or TRBV12-4 and TRBJ1-1; D not certain. The CDR3 spans 13 residues. Trimming left V 6 bases short and J 9 bases short, with 17 bases between. The CDR3 sequence: CASSPGIGEKAFF. CDR3 nucleotides: TGTGCCAGCAGCCCCGGCATCGGGGAGAAAGCTTTCTTT.

This clone was detected a few times. V gene TRBV19 combines with J gene TRBJ1-2; D remains ambiguous. Trimming took off 1 base at V and 3 bases at J, with 6 bases between the two ends. CDR1 is LNHDA, CDR2 SQIVND, per germline (reference sequence). The CDR3 extends over 13 amino acids. This CDR3 reads CASSIARYYGYTF. The CDR3 DNA reads TGTGCCAGTAGTATAGCACGGTACTATGGCTACACCTTC.

This clone was counted a few times. V is TRBV4-2 and J is TRBJ2-7; D perhaps matches TRBD2 (7 bases). Deletions cut 1 base from V and 4 bases from J, with 20 bases between. The CDR3 has 17 residues. Germline-derived CDR1 and CDR2 are LGHNA and YNFKEQ. The DNA for the CDR3 is TGTGCCAGCAGCCAAGTTGGATGGGGGGGCGAGTCTTACGAGCAGTACTTC. It translates to CASSQVGWGGESYEQYF.

The gene calls are TRBV7-9 and TRBJ1-2, with 11 bases that match TRBD1. Germline V CDR1 and CDR2: SEHNR, FQNEAQ (reference sequence). Trimming cost V 4 bases and J 3 bases; bases outside gene matches: 10. The CDR3 consists of 17 residues. CDR3 coding DNA: TGTGCCAGCAGCTCCCACGGGAGGACAGGGGGCGACTATGGCTACACCTTC. Translation gives CASSSHGRTGGDYGYTF.

The rearrangement joins TRBV7-9 to TRBJ1-4; maybe TRBD1 (6 bases). The CDR3 extends over 15 amino acids. Looked up from germline, CDR1 is SEHNR and CDR2 is FQNEAQ (reference sequence). V dropped 5 bases and J dropped 4 bases, with 14 bases sitting between them. CDR3 sequence reads: CASSHRDGRNEKLFF. The DNA of the CDR3 is TGTGCCAGCAGCCACAGGGACGGCCGTAATGAAAAACTGTTTTTT.

The chain uses TRBV27 and TRBJ2-7, with 11 bases lining up with TRBD1. The CDR3 loop spans 16 amino acids. Germline values: CDR1 MNHEY, CDR2 SMNVEV (reference sequence). V dropped 4 bases and J dropped 1; count of bases not matched to a gene: 6. The CDR3 nucleotides read TGTGCCAGCAGTTCTGCCGGGACAGGGGGATCCTACGAGCAGTACTTC. This gives the protein CASSSAGTGGSYEQYF.

In this sample, this clone turned up once. This chain connects TRBV6-5 to TRBJ2-1; 10 bases map to TRBD2. The CDR3 is made up of 15 amino acids. Germline values: CDR1 MNHEY, CDR2 SVGAGI. Trimming cost V 0 bases and J 9 bases; bases outside gene matches: 5. The CDR3 is CASSYSASGSVEQFF. CDR3 coding DNA: TGTGCCAGCAGTTACTCGGCTAGCGGGAGTGTTGAGCAGTTCTTC.

This chain uses TRBV7-9 with TRBJ1-4; 9 bases match TRBD1. CDR1 is SEHNR and CDR2 is FQNEAQ in the germline V gene (reference sequence). V was clipped by 5 bases and J by 7 bases; unmatched bases: 8. This CDR3 has 15 amino acids. CDR3 nucleotide sequence: TGTGCCAGCAGCATCTTACAGGGGGCGCGTGAAAAACTGTTTTTT. It is translated as CASSILQGAREKLFF.

V gene TRBV4-3 combines with J gene TRBJ1-1; perhaps TRBD1 as D (5 bases). This CDR3 has 14 residues. The V end lost 5 bases, the J end lost 3 bases, and 13 bases lay between the germline ends. Germline V CDR1 and CDR2: LGHNA, YSLEER. The CDR3 protein is CASSFRGFDTEAFF. Here the CDR3 DNA reads TGCGCCAGCAGCTTTCGGGGGTTCGACACTGAAGCTTTCTTT.

The rearrangement links TRBV10-3 to TRBJ1-1; tentatively, D is TRBD1 (6 bases). Germline values: CDR1 ENHRY, CDR2 SYGVKD. The CDR3 extends over 14 amino acids. The V gene lost 6 bases and the J gene lost 4 bases, with 15 bases spanning the gap. The CDR3 DNA sequence: TGTGCCATCAGCTTATCGGGGGGCCCCACTGAAGCTTTCTTT. This sequence encodes CAISLSGGPTEAFF.

This clone was detected only a few times. This sequence joins TRBV9 and TRBJ2-7, with a possible D match to TRBD2 (6 bases). The V gene's germline CDR1 is SGDLS and CDR2 YYNGEE. This CDR3 region has 14 residues. V lost 0 bases and J lost 4, with 11 bases in between. The CDR3 here is CASSVAGAGYEQYF. The CDR3 nucleotides are TGTGCCAGCAGCGTAGCGGGAGCCGGGTACGAGCAGTACTTC.

The chain is built from TRBV7-9 and TRBJ2-3, with 7 bases fitting TRBD1. The V segment lost 3 bases and the J segment 6 bases; nucleotides outside the gene matches: 9. CDR1 SEHNR and CDR2 FQNEAQ come from the germline V gene (reference sequence). This CDR3 is built from 15 residues. CDR3 in amino acids: CASSFATGYQDTQYF. CDR3 in DNA: TGTGCCAGCAGCTTCGCGACAGGGTACCAGGATACGCAGTATTTT.

CDR3 in DNA: TGTGCCAGCAGTGACCCCCGGGAAGGAAATAATTCACCCCTCCACTTT. Translating it yields CASSDPREGNNSPLHF. The chain recombines TRBV25-1 with TRBJ1-6, with D uncertain. The CDR3 sequence is 16 residues long. Germline values: CDR1 MGHDK, CDR2 SYGVNS. Trimming pared 3 bases from V and 5 bases from J, leaving 14 bases between.

The chain couples TRBV5-1 to TRBJ1-2; 9 bases map to TRBD1. Looked up from germline, CDR1 is SGHRS and CDR2 is YFSETQ. The CDR3 length is 18 residues. V lost 7 bases, J lost 8 bases, and 24 bases stayed unmatched. The CDR3 DNA sequence: TGCGCCAGCGGGCGGTTGTTCGGATTAACAGGGGGCGACGGAGGCTACACCTTC. Translating it yields CASGRLFGLTGGDGGYTF. Variable domain in full (rest from reference TRBV5-1 and TRBJ1-2): KAGVTQTPRYLIKTRGQQVTLSCSPISGHRSVSWYQQTPGQGLQFLFEYFSETQRNKGNFPGRFSGRQFSNSRSEMNVSTLELGDSALYLCASGRLFGLTGGDGGYTFGSGTRLTVV.

The chain recombines TRBV24-1 with TRBJ2-5; 7 positions match TRBD1. Unmatched junction bases numbered 5, after V lost 4 bases and J lost 4 bases. The CDR3 loop spans 14 amino acids. CDR1 is KGHDR and CDR2 is SFDVKD in the germline V gene. CDR3 sequence reads: CATSESNRGETQYF. The DNA for the CDR3 is TGTGCCACCAGTGAGTCGAACAGGGGAGAGACCCAGTACTTC.

This clone has a single count. The junction departs from germline at one end; a sequencing error may be responsible. This rearrangement joins TRBV9 to TRBJ1-4; tentatively, D is TRBD1 (5 bases). Germline values: CDR1 SGDLS, CDR2 YYNGEE. CDR3 length equals 14 residues. The CDR3 spells CASSPAGVNGKLFF. CDR3 DNA: TGTGCCAGCAGCCCCGCGGGGGTCAATGGAAAACTGTTTTTT.

The V call is TRBV7-9, the J call TRBJ2-2; 10 nucleotides align to TRBD1. The CDR3 totals 16 residues. V trimming: 5 bases; J trimming: 6 bases; junction bases outside the gene matches: 9. CDR1 SEHNR and CDR2 FQNEAQ come from the germline V gene (reference sequence). CDR3 DNA: TGTGCCAGCAGCAGACAGGGGGCGGGGCTCGCCGGGGAGCTGTTTTTT. Its protein is CASSRQGAGLAGELFF. The entire variable domain, with the rest obtained from reference TRBV7-9 and TRBJ2-2, is as follows: DTGVSQNPRHKITKRGQNVTFRCDPISEHNRLYWYRQTLGQGPEFLTYFQNEAQLEKSRLLSDRFSAERPKGSFSTLEIQRTEQGDSAMYLCASSRQGAGLAGELFFGEGSRLTVL.

The rearrangement uses TRBV20-1 and TRBJ2-5; a weak D match, TRBD1 (6 bases). The CDR3 runs to 15 residues. CDR1 and CDR2 (germline): DFQATT, SNEGSKA (reference sequence). Trimming took 3 bases from V and 5 from J, leaving 19 bases between them. The CDR3 DNA sequence: TGCAGTGCTAGTCAGGCCACGGGACACAGGGAGACCCAGTACTTC. This sequence encodes CSASQATGHRETQYF.

V is TRBV3-1 (or the pseudogene TRBV3-2) and J is TRBJ1-6, with a tentative D call TRBD1 (6 bases). V was pared by 4 bases and J by 5 bases, with 18 bases between. The CDR3 runs 17 residues. Germline CDR1 and CDR2: LGHDT and YNNKEL (reference sequence). As DNA, the CDR3 is TGTGCCAGCAGCCGAAGAACAGGGCTCTTCAATAATTCACCCCTCCACTTT. Encoded protein: CASSRRTGLFNNSPLHF.

This clone was seen just once. J is TRBJ2-7 and V is TRBV29-1, with a weak D call TRBD2 (6 bases). The CDR3 contains 15 residues. The ends were cut back, 0 bases at V and 0 bases at J, with 12 bases in the middle. Germline V gene lookup returns CDR1 SQVTM and CDR2 ANQGSEA. DNA for the CDR3: TGCAGCGTTGAAGATGGGACTCGACCCTCCTACGAGCAGTACTTC. Translated: CSVEDGTRPSYEQYF.

This sequence joins TRBV5-1 and TRBJ2-3; the match to TRBD1 covers 10 bases. This CDR3 has 15 residues. CDR1 and CDR2 (germline): SGHRS, YFSETQ. Germline trimming cut 4 bases from V and 4 bases from J; bases unmatched to any gene: 6. This CDR3 is CASSTRQGAADTQYF. The CDR3 DNA sequence: TGCGCCAGCAGCACAAGACAGGGGGCGGCAGATACGCAGTATTTT.

The chain couples TRBV2 to TRBJ1-5; D not certain. The V gene lost 3 bases and the J gene lost 6 bases, with 12 bases spanning the gap. This CDR3 region has 14 residues. Germline V gene sequence: CDR1 SNHLY, CDR2 FYNNEI. This chain's CDR3 is CASSEESTGQPQHF. DNA for the CDR3: TGTGCCAGCAGTGAGGAGTCAACGGGTCAGCCCCAGCATTTT.